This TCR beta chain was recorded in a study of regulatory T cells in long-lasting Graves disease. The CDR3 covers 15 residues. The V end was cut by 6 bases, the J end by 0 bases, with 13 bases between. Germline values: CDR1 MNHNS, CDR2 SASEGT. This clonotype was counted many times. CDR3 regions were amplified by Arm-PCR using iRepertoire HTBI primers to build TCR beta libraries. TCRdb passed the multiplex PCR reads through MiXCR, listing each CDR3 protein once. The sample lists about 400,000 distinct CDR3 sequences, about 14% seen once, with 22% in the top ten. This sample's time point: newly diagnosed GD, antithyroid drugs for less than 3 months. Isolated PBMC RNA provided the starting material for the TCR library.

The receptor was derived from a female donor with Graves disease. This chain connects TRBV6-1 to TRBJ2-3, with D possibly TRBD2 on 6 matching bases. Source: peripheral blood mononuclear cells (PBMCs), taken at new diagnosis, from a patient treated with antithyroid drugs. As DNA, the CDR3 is TGTGCCAGCAGACCCGGGGGTACTAGCACAGATACGCAGTATTTT. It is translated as CASRPGGTSTDTQYF.